One sample yielded the 9 T cell receptor beta chains listed below, sequenced in a study of cytomegalovirus exposure and HLA in healthy donors. PCR was performed using 60 Vbeta and 13 Jbeta primers. Assay: immunoSEQ multiplex PCR; the TCRdb copy retains only in-frame clones and omits some. The table lists about 80,000 clones, approximately 62% of them singletons. Sequenced material: PBMCs. The receptor set was obtained from a male donor in good health and CMV-seropositive.

This clone was seen a handful of times. CDR3 nucleotide sequence: TGTGCCAGCTCACCCAAAGAGACCCAGTACTTC. Its translation is CASSPKETQYF. The chain uses TRBV18 and TRBJ2-5; no clear D gene. Germline V gene data show CDR1 as KGHSH and CDR2 as LQKENI. The CDR3 has 11 amino acids. Trimming took 3 bases from V and 3 from J, leaving 2 bases between them.

This clone turned up a few times. V is TRBV19 and J is TRBJ1-5; a possible D gene is TRBD1 (6 bases). Trimming removed 5 bases at V and 7 bases at J, with 12 bases between. CDR3 length: 13 residues. From germline, CDR1 is LNHDA and CDR2 SQIVND (reference sequence). CDR3 in DNA: TGTGCCAGTAGTCTGGGGGCGTCACAGCCCCAGCATTTT. Amino acids: CASSLGASQPQHF.

The chain joins TRBV7-8 to TRBJ1-5; 10 bases align to TRBD1. The junction had 11 bases not matched to a gene; V was cut back by 0 bases and J by 6 bases. The CDR3 totals 18 residues. Germline CDR1 and CDR2: SGHVS and FQNEAQ. CDR3 sequence (DNA): TGTGCCAGCAGCTTAGCCCCGGGACAGGGGTGGTTGATTCAGCCCCAGCATTTT. Protein sequence: CASSLAPGQGWLIQPQHF. The full variable domain, completed using reference TRBV7-8 and TRBJ1-5, is GAGVSQSPRYKVAKRGQDVALRCDPISGHVSLFWYQQALGQGPEFLTYFQNEAQLDKSGLPSDRFFAERPEGSVSTLKIQRTQQEDSAVYLCASSLAPGQGWLIQPQHFGDGTRLSIL.

The J gene is TRBJ2-7, the V gene TRBV19; D gene unclear. V lost 6 bases, J lost 3 bases, and 18 bases lay in between. This CDR3 is built from 15 residues. CDR1 is LNHDA and CDR2 is SQIVND in the germline V gene (reference sequence). CDR3 nucleotides: TGTGCCAGTAGGACGACTGCTAGTCTTTTCTACGAGCAGTACTTC. Amino acid sequence: CASRTTASLFYEQYF.

The rearrangement uses TRBV30 and TRBJ2-5; perhaps TRBD1 as D (6 bases). The tail of the sequence fits TRBJ2-7 better, so the J call may be wrong. Germline V gene data show CDR1 as GTSNPN and CDR2 as SVGIG (reference sequence). The CDR3 covers 12 residues. CDR3: CAWNRASYEQYF. CDR3 coding DNA: TGTGCCTGGAACAGGGCCTCCTACGAGCAGTACTTC.

The chain couples TRBV9 to TRBJ2-4; a weak D match, TRBD2 (6 bases). CDR1 and CDR2 from the germline V gene are SGDLS and YYNGEE. This CDR3 is built from 14 residues. V was pared by 3 bases and J by 8 bases, with 15 bases between. In DNA form, the CDR3 reads TGTGCCAGCAGCGCCCGACATTGGGGGGACATTCAGTACTTC. This gives the protein CASSARHWGDIQYF.

The V call is TRBV29-1, the J call TRBJ1-4, with TRBD1 matching over 7 bases. The V gene end was trimmed by 4 bases and the J gene end by 4 bases; junction bases not matched to a gene: 6. The germline V gene encodes CDR1 SQVTM and CDR2 ANQGSEA. The CDR3 contains 14 residues. DNA of the CDR3: TGCAGCGTTGCCAAGACAGGGTTTAATGAAAAACTGTTTTTT. Encoded protein: CSVAKTGFNEKLFF.

The chain links TRBV25-1 to TRBJ2-7, with 8 bases lining up with TRBD1. V lost 4 bases and J lost 6; bases outside the gene matches: 11. Germline CDR1 and CDR2: MGHDK and SYGVNS. CDR3 size: 15 residues. The CDR3 coding sequence is TGTGCCAGCAGTGGCCCCGACAGGGGCCCTGGCGAGCAGTACTTC. This sequence encodes CASSGPDRGPGEQYF.

This chain connects TRBV27 to TRBJ2-1; unclear D gene. Germline V gene sequence: CDR1 MNHEY, CDR2 SMNVEV (reference sequence). The CDR3 is made up of 13 amino acids. V was cut by 2 bases and J by 5 bases, with 7 bases left in between. The CDR3 nucleotides read TGTGCCAGCAGTTTAATCCAGAACAATGAGCAGTTCTTC. Translation: CASSLIQNNEQFF.